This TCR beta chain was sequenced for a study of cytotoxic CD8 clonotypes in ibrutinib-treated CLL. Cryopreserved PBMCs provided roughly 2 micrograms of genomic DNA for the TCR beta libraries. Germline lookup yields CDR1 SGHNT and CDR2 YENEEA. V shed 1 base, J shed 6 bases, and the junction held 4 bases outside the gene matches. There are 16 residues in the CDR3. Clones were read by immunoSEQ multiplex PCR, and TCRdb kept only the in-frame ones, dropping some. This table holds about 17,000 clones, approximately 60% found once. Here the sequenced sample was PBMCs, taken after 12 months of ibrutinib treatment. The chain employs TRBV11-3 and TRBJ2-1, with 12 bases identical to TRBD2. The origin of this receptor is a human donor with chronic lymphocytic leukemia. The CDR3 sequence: CASSLGLAGDSNEQFF. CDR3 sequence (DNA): TGTGCCAGCAGCTTAGGACTAGCGGGAGACTCCAATGAGCAGTTCTTC.